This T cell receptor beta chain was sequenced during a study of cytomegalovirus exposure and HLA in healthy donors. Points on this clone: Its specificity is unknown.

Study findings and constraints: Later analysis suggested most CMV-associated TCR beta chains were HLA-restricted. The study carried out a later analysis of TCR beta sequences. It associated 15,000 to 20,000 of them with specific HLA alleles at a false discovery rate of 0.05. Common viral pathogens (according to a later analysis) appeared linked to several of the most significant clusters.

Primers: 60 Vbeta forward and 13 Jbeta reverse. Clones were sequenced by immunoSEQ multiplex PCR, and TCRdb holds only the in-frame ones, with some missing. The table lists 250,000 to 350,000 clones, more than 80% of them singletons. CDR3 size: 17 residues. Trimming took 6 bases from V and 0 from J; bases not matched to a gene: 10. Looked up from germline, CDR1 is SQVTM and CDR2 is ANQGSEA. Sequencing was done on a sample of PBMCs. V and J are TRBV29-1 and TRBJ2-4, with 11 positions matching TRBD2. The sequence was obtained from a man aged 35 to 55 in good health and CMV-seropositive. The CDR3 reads CSVSGTSGALAKNIQYF. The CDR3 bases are TGCAGCGTGTCCGGGACTAGCGGAGCCCTAGCCAAAAACATTCAGTACTTC.